This T cell receptor beta chain was retrieved from a study of T cell responses to AZD1222 COVID-19 vaccine. The germline V gene encodes CDR1 KGHSH and CDR2 LQKENI. V was shortened by 1 base and J by 7 bases, with 8 bases between the two germline ends. The CDR3 covers 13 residues. Generated by immunoSEQ multiplex PCR, the TCRdb table keeps only in-frame clones and is missing some. This sample yields around 78,000 clones, of which 75% to 95% are seen a single time; roughly 4.8% belongs to the top ten. As concerns this clone: What it binds is not known.

Overall study findings and caveats: The donor cohort was predominantly white British with a female majority, and clonal diversity may have been underestimated. Only a handful of AZD1222 recipients, several in all, had baseline seropositivity. Compared with day 0, the breadth and depth of the Spike-specific TCR repertoire rose significantly after two doses of AZD1222.

The material sequenced was peripheral blood, taken on day 0 of MenACWY control vaccination. This TCR derives from an adult in good health. This chain joins TRBV18 and TRBJ1-5; possibly TRBD1 for D (6 bases). For the CDR3, the DNA is TGTGCCAGCTCACCACAGGGGGTACAGCCCCAGCATTTT. It specifies CASSPQGVQPQHF.